Reported below is one T cell receptor (beta chain). The antigen this receptor binds is unknown. One base away there is no much larger clone; base qualities are not given. The same CDR3 also results from other DNA sequences found in this sample. From the cysteine up to the phenylalanine, the CDR3 has a length of 15 residues. CDR3 DNA only is kept here, 45 bases in frame from base 1. Reading the germline V gene (reference sequence) gives CDR1 MNHEY and CDR2 SMNVEV. V loses 6 bases of germline sequence and J loses 6 bases, and the interval between the two ends is 18 bases. The data were taken from a study of OX40 agonist ivuxolimab in advanced cancers. In terms of the full investigation: Ivuxolimab was an agonistic, fully human IgG2 monoclonal antibody directed against OX40 (CD134), a costimulatory receptor. Intravenous ivuxolimab was administered to patients every 2 weeks at six dose levels: 0.01, 0.1, 0.3, 1.5, 3 and 10 mg/kg. Of the approximately 54 patients in dose escalation, about 20 had hepatocellular carcinoma, some 15 had melanoma, 9 had renal cell carcinoma and 9 had head and neck cancer. In the dose-escalation cohort, 70% to 85% of patients were male, and the mean age was 60 years with a range of roughly 20 to 80. Prior anti-PD-1, anti-PD-L1 or anti-CTLA-4 therapy was permitted, and 40% of dose-escalation patients had received checkpoint inhibitors. Three dose-escalation patients achieved partial responses, one with hepatocellular carcinoma and two with cutaneous melanoma. Peripheral TCRbeta sequencing was intended to test whether TCR sequence diversity was altered and clonal T-cell expansion was caused by ivuxolimab. The monotherapy dose-escalation portion (N of about 57 patients) of the phase I ivuxolimab trial is reported in the paper.

Here is what the overall study found, with its caveats: Which antigens the clonally expanded peripheral T cells were specific for was not determined. At doses of 0.1 to 3.0 mg/kg, clonal expansion of both CD4+ and CD8+ blood T cells was observed from baseline to week 6. Low levels of normalized T-cell clonal expansion were also seen in some patients who did not respond. On average, CD8+ T cells showed more expanded clones than CD4+ T cells after ivuxolimab. In the 0.1-3.0 mg/kg groups, partial responders were among the patients with the lowest normalized peripheral clonal expansion, particularly in CD8+ T cells.

Patients with autoimmune disease history or receiving systemic immunosuppression were excluded from the trial. In every dose cohort, peripheral blood was drawn for TCR sequencing at baseline, cycle 4 day 1, and cycle 7 day 1. The samples were drawn from a first-in-human, open-label, multicenter phase I dose-escalation trial of ivuxolimab. Adults with locally advanced or metastatic melanoma, renal cell carcinoma, hepatocellular carcinoma or head and neck squamous cell carcinoma were enrolled in the trial. Before TCR sequencing, CD4+ and CD8+ T cells were separately sorted from peripheral blood. For sequencing of the TCRbeta CDR3 region, genomic DNA was extracted from the sorted cells. The immunoSEQ Assay was used to sequence the TCRbeta CDR3 regions. In TCRdb, the immuneACCESS table is reduced to in-frame sequences with V and J assigned. These tables do not hold every clone; where another copy was compared, an unresolved V gene accounts for under half, and the others remain unexplained. Within this sample are roughly 41,000 clones, with around nine tenths of them counted one time only. The ten largest clones represent less than 15% of the sample.

The chain was built from TRBV27 and TRBJ2-1; TRBD1 is possibly the D segment (6 matching bases). Sample: CD4+ or CD8+ T cells sorted from blood, taken in a trial of the OX40 agonist ivuxolimab. The sequence was obtained from an adult with an advanced solid tumor such as melanoma, head and neck, liver or kidney cancer. The DNA sequence is given as TGTGCCAGCAGCTCCAGTGGGGGCCCTTTCAATGAGCAGTTCTTC. The encoded protein is CASSSSGGPFNEQFF.